Sequencing of this TCR beta chain was carried out in a study of T-cell memory formation after mild COVID-19 (dated by TCRdb to the early 2020s). The study in broad terms: Most TCR sequence clusters were specific to one of the two donors. Longitudinal TCRalpha and TCRbeta repertoire sequencing tracked T-cell clones expanding and contracting after mild COVID-19 in two donors. The cohort comprised two young, previously healthy adult volunteers, one female and one male.

Trimming at the junction amounts to 7 bases on V and 9 bases on J, and the germline ends lie 13 bases apart. CDR1 and CDR2 are drawn from the germline V gene (reference sequence): SEHNR, FQNEAQ. The CDR3 holds 12 amino acids from the cysteine to the phenylalanine. Kept here is only the CDR3 DNA, which spans 36 bases and is read in frame from base 1. TCRdb records Illumina NovaSeq 6000 as the sequencer. cDNA libraries for TCRalpha and TCRbeta were prepared by 5'RACE using constant-segment primers, with sample barcodes and unique molecular identifiers added. RNA was extracted from every sample with Trizol reagent. The libraries were amplified in two PCR steps, and the second step added a second sample barcode and Illumina TruSeq adapters. The libraries were sequenced on an Illumina NovaSeq using 2 x 150 bp paired-end reads. The authors' pipeline ran thus. With migec v1.2.7, reads were demultiplexed and then collapsed into UMI-guided consensus sequences. Using mixcr v2.1.11, the UMI consensuses were aligned to TRA and TRB V and J templates and assembled into clonotypes. A clonotype was counted as expanded or contracted only when both edgeR and NoisET called the clonotype significant, with the noise models trained on biological replicates. For edgeR calls, the cutoffs were a false discovery rate-adjusted p below 0.01 and a log2 fold-change threshold of 1. As an exploratory analysis of dynamics, max-normalized trajectories of the 1000 most abundant clonotypes were examined with PCA combined with hierarchical clustering. Separately sequenced CD4+ and CD8+ repertoires were used to assign the CD4 or CD8 phenotype of responding clones. TCRdb reanalyzed the raw reads on its own, using fastp at Q25 for trimming and MiXCR for clone calling, and kept in-frame beta chains. Under each unique CDR3 protein, matching rows form one entry showing the most common genes and DNA. What appears here as the V and J calls and clone size reflects TCRdb's work, not the paper's. This sample comprises over 350,000 distinct CDR3 sequences, roughly 15% of them detected only once. The ten largest make up roughly 21% of the sample.

The table lists this clonotype with a count of one. Its specific antigen is unknown. Base qualities are not provided; no much larger clone lies one nucleotide away. One read alone makes for weak evidence. General conclusions and limits of the study: Some responding clones were found in pre-infection memory, which suggests that pre-existing cross-reactive memory T cells took part in the SARS-CoV-2 response. The study included only two mild cases, and larger cohorts that include severe cases with pre-infection samples were judged to be necessary. SARS-CoV-2 specificity of the second-wave clones peaking on day 37 was not confirmed. Balanced CD4/CD8 phenotypes were observed for clones contracting from day 15 to 85, whereas a bias towards CD4+ was observed for a second wave of clones expanding from day 15 to 37. Contracting CD4+ clones were found mainly in CM and EM memory subsets, while CD8+ clones were enriched in EMRA.

Ficoll-Paque density gradient centrifugation was used to isolate PBMCs. Recombination linked TRBV7-9 to TRBJ2-1; the D gene is not confidently resolved. This receptor was obtained from a man aged 18 to 30 who had mild COVID-19 (a few samples of this study predate the infection). The sample titles of this study are shuffled in the database, so cell type and time point are left out; the donor was told from shared clones. Sequencing was done on a sample of PBMCs or a T cell subset sorted from them (not recorded which). The bases are TGTGCCAGCACCACCCAATTGCCTGAGCAGTTCTTC. Its coded protein is CASTTQLPEQFF. The full variable domain, with segments outside the CDR3 supplied by the reference TRBV7-9 and TRBJ2-1 proteins, appears as DTGVSQNPRHKITKRGQNVTFRCDPISEHNRLYWYRQTLGQGPEFLTYFQNEAQLEKSRLLSDRFSAERPKGSFSTLEIQRTEQGDSAMYLCASTTQLPEQFFGPGTRLTVL.